This record concerns one T cell receptor (beta chain) sequence. Its antigen is not known. These data are taken from a study of cytomegalovirus exposure and HLA in healthy donors. Looked up from germline, CDR1 is SQVTM and CDR2 is ANQGSEA. The CDR3 contains 14 residues. Trimming removed 5 bases from V and 4 bases from J; junction bases left unmatched: 8. Study outcomes and limitations: According to a later analysis, most TCR beta chains associated with CMV appeared HLA-restricted. Relative to the approximately 680-donor mean, N-insertions were reportedly fewer in an Asian-associated ancestry cluster in a later analysis.

Primers included in the PCR were 60 Vbeta and 13 Jbeta primers. Sequencing used immunoSEQ multiplex PCR; TCRdb keeps in-frame clones, though not all of them. The sample has about 140,000 clones, around 75% seen once. Sample: PBMCs. The receptor was isolated from a female donor in good health and CMV-seronegative. The genes are TRBV29-1 and TRBJ1-1, with 9 bases identical to TRBD1. DNA of the CDR3: TGCAGCGTTCTGGCGGAGACAGGGGGCACTGAAGCTTTCTTT. This gives the protein CSVLAETGGTEAFF.